The sample holds a few counts of the clone carrying this T cell receptor beta chain. A sample-barcoded 5' primer and a J-beta primer mix were used in a second PCR of about 6 to 11 cycles. Each TCR beta cDNA got a 12-nucleotide random molecular identifier. Via MiXCR, TCRdb re-called the 5' RACE reads, giving one row per CDR3 protein. The sample has 600,000 to 850,000 distinct CDR3 sequences; approximately 43% are singletons. This sample is drawn from a study of blood T cells in healthy people across ages. The CDR3 spans 17 residues. V lost 5 bases and J lost 1; bases outside the gene matches: 6. Germline V gene lookup returns CDR1 SGHVS and CDR2 FNYEAQ.

The TCR originated in a woman aged 55-69 years in good health. The sequenced sample was blood. The J gene is TRBJ2-1, the V gene TRBV7-6; 12 bases align to TRBD2. The DNA of the CDR3 is TGTGCCAGCAGCCTCTTGACTAGCGGGAGTTCCTACAATGAGCAGTTCTTC. This sequence encodes CASSLLTSGSSYNEQFF.